Listed here are 30 T cell receptor beta chains from one sample, sequenced in a study of T cells in localized non-small cell lung cancer. The repertoire was sequenced with immunoSEQ multiplex PCR; TCRdb's copy has only in-frame clones and lacks some. The sample consists of under 35,000 clones, 80% to 95% of them appearing once. Sequenced material: peripheral blood, taken before any cancer treatment. These TCRs come from a female donor at least 60 years old with stage I lung adenocarcinoma.

The chain joins TRBV7-9 to TRBJ2-1; TRBD2 agrees at 9 bases. With 3 bases clipped from V and 8 bases from J, the junction kept 5 bases outside the gene matches. The CDR3 contains 14 residues. Germline CDR1 is SEHNR and CDR2 is FQNEAQ (reference sequence). The CDR3 DNA is TGTGCCAGCAGCTTTAGCGGGGGATCAGATGAGCAGTTCTTC. Amino acid sequence: CASSFSGGSDEQFF.

This clone was detected only once. The chain links TRBV6-1 to TRBJ2-7; a weak D match, TRBD1 (7 bases). The CDR3 sequence is 14 residues long. Germline V gives CDR1 MNHNS, CDR2 SASEGT. With 4 bases removed from V and 3 bases from J, the gap between germline ends came to 13 bases. DNA for the CDR3: TGTGCCAGCAGTGCAGCTCAGGGGGGCTACGAGCAGTACTTC. Residues: CASSAAQGGYEQYF.

The rearrangement joins TRBV27 to TRBJ2-7; 11 bases agree with TRBD1. The CDR3 totals 15 residues. J was trimmed by 2 bases and V by 7 bases; bases with no gene match: 7. Germline loops: CDR1 MNHEY, CDR2 SMNVEV (reference sequence). CDR3 nucleotide sequence: TGTGCCAGCAACAGTGGACAGGGGGCGACCTACGAGCAGTACTTC. It specifies CASNSGQGATYEQYF.

The V gene is TRBV7-3, the J gene TRBJ2-2; D possibly corresponds to TRBD2 (6 bases). Germline V lookup: CDR1 SGHTA, CDR2 FQGTGA. This CDR3 is built from 16 residues. The ends were cut back, 5 bases at V and 0 bases at J, with 13 bases in the middle. The CDR3 reads CASSLQAGSNTGELFF. Here the CDR3 DNA reads TGTGCCAGCAGCCTCCAGGCGGGGTCGAACACCGGGGAGCTGTTTTTT.

The chain couples TRBV7-9 to TRBJ2-5; D call uncertain. Germline V lookup: CDR1 SEHNR, CDR2 FQNEAQ (reference sequence). V was clipped by 5 bases and J by 5 bases, with 9 bases between them. The CDR3 runs to 12 residues. The CDR3 loop reads CASSASEETQYF. The CDR3 DNA reads as TGTGCCAGCAGCGCTAGTGAGGAGACCCAGTACTTC.

This clone was found once. The chain recombines TRBV7-2 with TRBJ1-5; 10 bases match TRBD1. With 1 base clipped from V and 2 bases from J, the junction kept 5 bases outside the gene matches. The CDR3 runs to 17 residues. In germline, CDR1 is SGHTA, CDR2 FQGNSA. The CDR3 nucleotides read TGTGCCAGCAGCTTAGGGACAGGGGGTTTGGGCAATCAGCCCCAGCATTTT. It translates to CASSLGTGGLGNQPQHF.

This clone was picked up one time. This rearrangement joins TRBV6-6 to TRBJ2-2; D might be TRBD2 (5 bases). The germline V gene encodes CDR1 MNHNY and CDR2 SVGAGI (reference sequence). This CDR3 comprises 15 residues. Trimming left V 6 bases short and J 4 bases short, with 15 bases between. CDR3 amino acids: CASSSPSPGTGELFF. In nucleotides, the CDR3 is TGTGCCAGCAGCAGCCCTAGCCCGGGCACCGGGGAGCTGTTTTTT.

The chain has TRBV30 and TRBJ1-3, with unresolved D. Germline V CDR1 and CDR2: GTSNPN, SVGIG (reference sequence). V dropped 5 bases and J dropped 0 bases, with 14 bases sitting between them. CDR3 length: 15 residues. The CDR3 sequence is CAWSRFLSSGNTIYF. The CDR3, as DNA: TGTGCCTGGTCTCGGTTTTTGAGCTCTGGAAACACCATATATTTT.

In nucleotides, the CDR3 is TGTGCCAGCAGAAATACAGGGGGCGCGGTAGGCTACACCTTC. This codes for CASRNTGGAVGYTF. The chain recombines TRBV5-5 with TRBJ1-2; 9 bases are a match to TRBD1. This CDR3 has 14 residues. Germline V gene lookup returns CDR1 SGHKS and CDR2 YYEKEE (reference sequence). The ends lost 5 bases at V and 8 bases at J; junction bases unmatched: 10.

The gene calls are TRBV6-5 and TRBJ2-7, with D possibly being TRBD1 or TRBD2 (5 bases each). The length of the CDR3 is 15 residues. Germline CDR1 and CDR2: MNHEY and SVGAGI. V was pared by 6 bases and J by 0 bases, with 15 bases between. CDR3 DNA sequence: TGTGCCAGCAGGTACCGGGGTGACAGCTCCTACGAGCAGTACTTC. Translation gives CASRYRGDSSYEQYF.

V and J are TRBV7-9 and TRBJ1-1; tentative D call: TRBD1 (6 bases). The germline CDR1 and CDR2 sequences are SEHNR and FQNEAQ (reference sequence). With 0 bases removed from V and 0 bases from J, the gap between germline ends came to 14 bases. The CDR3 consists of 17 residues. The CDR3 nucleotides are TGTGCCAGCAGCTTAGCGCTAGGGGGTCAAATGAACACTGAAGCTTTCTTT. Residues: CASSLALGGQMNTEAFF.

V usage is TRBV6-5 and J usage is TRBJ1-1; no clear D. Per germline, CDR1 MNHEY and CDR2 SVGAGI. Trimming removed 5 bases at V and 7 bases at J, with 20 bases between. This CDR3 contains 15 residues. CDR3 sequence (DNA): TGTGCCAGCAGTCCTACCATTCAGCCAATAAGTGAAGCTTTCTTT. The encoded protein is CASSPTIQPISEAFF.

The chain couples TRBV9 to TRBJ2-2; TRBD2 might be the D (5 bases). Trimming pared 0 bases from V and 5 bases from J, leaving 5 bases between. Germline-derived CDR1 and CDR2 are SGDLS and YYNGEE. This CDR3 comprises 13 residues. The CDR3 sequence: CASSVAGTGELFF. The CDR3 DNA follows: TGTGCCAGCAGCGTAGCGGGAACCGGGGAGCTGTTTTTT.

The chain couples TRBV7-9 to TRBJ2-5; no clear D gene. V was trimmed by 6 bases and J by 0 bases, leaving 8 bases between them. This CDR3 region has 13 residues. The germline V gene encodes CDR1 SEHNR and CDR2 FQNEAQ (reference sequence). For the CDR3, the DNA is TGTGCCAGCAGATTCCTAGACCAAGAGACCCAGTACTTC. It translates to CASRFLDQETQYF.

The V gene is TRBV19, the J gene TRBJ2-7, with a weak D call TRBD2 (5 bases). The CDR3 contains 13 residues. CDR1 is LNHDA and CDR2 is SQIVND in the germline V gene (reference sequence). Trimming stripped 3 bases from V and 3 bases from J, with 9 bases between. The CDR3 loop is CASSIGDHYEQYF. CDR3 nucleotide sequence: TGTGCCAGTAGTATCGGGGATCACTACGAGCAGTACTTC.

The chain joins TRBV5-1 to TRBJ2-2; the match to TRBD2 covers 7 bases. The junction had 10 bases not matched to a gene; V was cut back by 4 bases and J by 7 bases. The CDR3 runs 15 residues. CDR1 and CDR2 from the germline V gene are SGHRS and YFSETQ. The CDR3 DNA reads as TGCGCCAGCAGCGGACGACTGGGAGGGGTCGGGGAGCTGTTTTTT. Translation gives CASSGRLGGVGELFF.

The CDR3 region has the DNA TGTGCCAGCAGCTCCCAAAACAAAGGGGATACGCAGTATTTT. Translated, it gives CASSSQNKGDTQYF. This chain links TRBV5-4 with TRBJ2-3, with D unclear. CDR3 size: 14 residues. The ends were cut back, 3 bases at V and 6 bases at J, with 14 bases in the middle. Germline CDR1 SGHNT, CDR2 YYREEE (reference sequence).

The chain combines TRBV11-3 with TRBJ1-1; D gene ambiguous. V was shortened by 0 bases and J by 5 bases, with 10 bases between the two germline ends. This CDR3 region has 14 residues. The V gene's germline CDR1 is SGHNT and CDR2 YENEEA. CDR3 coding DNA: TGTGCCAGCAGCTTAGAGCCCTTTGTGACTGAAGCTTTCTTT. As protein: CASSLEPFVTEAFF.

This chain connects TRBV15 to TRBJ1-5; D is unresolved. The V gene's germline CDR1 is LNHNV and CDR2 YYDKDF (reference sequence). Deletions cut 5 bases from V and 2 bases from J, with 10 bases between. The CDR3 extends over 14 amino acids. The CDR3 bases are TGTGCCACCAGCCTTCGTGCAGGCAATCAGCCCCAGCATTTT. The encoded protein is CATSLRAGNQPQHF.

The J gene is TRBJ2-7, the V gene TRBV2; D is perhaps TRBD1 (6 bases). This CDR3 comprises 14 residues. Per germline, CDR1 SNHLY and CDR2 FYNNEI. V dropped 4 bases and J dropped 2 bases, with 12 bases sitting between them. In nucleotides, the CDR3 is TGTGCCAGCAGTGTGCAGGGGTCGACCTACGAGCAGTACTTC. This translates into CASSVQGSTYEQYF.

The V and J genes are TRBV2 and TRBJ2-7, with a weak D call TRBD1 (5 bases). CDR1 SNHLY and CDR2 FYNNEI come from the germline V gene. This CDR3 is 14 amino acids long. V was clipped by 7 bases and J by 2 bases, with 15 bases between them. The CDR3 bases are TGTGCCAGCAAGAACTTGGGGCTTCCCTACGAGCAGTACTTC. It encodes CASKNLGLPYEQYF.

The genes are TRBV5-1 and TRBJ2-7; 8 bases line up with TRBD2. V shed 5 bases and J 1 base; nucleotides not matched to a gene: 8. Germline lookup yields CDR1 SGHRS and CDR2 YFSETQ. The CDR3 consists of 15 residues. CDR3 loop: CASSGTSGYSYEQYF. CDR3 nucleotides: TGCGCCAGCAGTGGTACTAGCGGATATTCCTACGAGCAGTACTTC.

V usage is TRBV30 and J usage is TRBJ2-5; the match to TRBD2 covers 11 bases. In germline, CDR1 is GTSNPN, CDR2 SVGIG (reference sequence). This CDR3 spans 16 amino acids. Losses at the gene ends were 4 bases for V and 5 bases for J; bases not matched to a gene: 12. CDR3 nucleotide sequence: TGTGCCTGGACTACTCCGGGACTAGCGGTCCTGGAGACCCAGTACTTC. Amino acids: CAWTTPGLAVLETQYF.

The chain carries TRBV6-1 and TRBJ2-7; 7 bases agree with TRBD1. Looked up from germline, CDR1 is MNHNS and CDR2 is SASEGT. V was clipped by 4 bases and J by 5 bases; unmatched bases: 8. This CDR3 region has 14 residues. In DNA, the CDR3 is TGTGCCAGCAGTGCGAGGGACAGAGTTAACGAGCAGTACTTC. Protein product: CASSARDRVNEQYF.

The chain combines TRBV7-2 with TRBJ2-1; the match to TRBD2 covers 11 bases. Germline trimming cut 3 bases from V and 0 bases from J; bases unmatched to any gene: 1. CDR1 and CDR2 from the germline V gene are SGHTA and FQGNSA. The CDR3 sequence is 16 residues long. CDR3 in DNA: TGTGCCAGCAGCTTGCTAGCGGGAGGCTCCTACAATGAGCAGTTCTTC. It encodes CASSLLAGGSYNEQFF. The entire variable domain, with the rest obtained from reference TRBV7-2 and TRBJ2-1, is as follows: GAGVSQSPSNKVTEKGKDVELRCDPISGHTALYWYRQSLGQGLEFLIYFQGNSAPDKSGLPSDRFSAERTGGSVSTLTIQRTQQEDSAVYLCASSLLAGGSYNEQFFGPGTRLTVL.

The chain recombines TRBV27 with TRBJ2-1; 9 bases match TRBD1. After removal of 1 base from V and 2 bases from J, the junction contained 9 bases not matched to a gene. Germline assignment: CDR1 MNHEY and CDR2 SMNVEV (reference sequence). The length of the CDR3 is 18 residues. The CDR3 region is CASSLYGRWDRAYNEQFF. The CDR3 DNA is TGTGCCAGCAGTTTATATGGCCGGTGGGACAGGGCCTACAATGAGCAGTTCTTC.

The chain has TRBV19 and TRBJ1-1; TRBD1 agrees at 7 bases. The CDR3 has 14 residues. Trimming took 1 base from V and 11 from J; bases not matched to a gene: 10. The V gene's germline CDR1 is LNHDA and CDR2 SQIVND (reference sequence). The CDR3 DNA reads as TGTGCCAGTAGTATAGTTGAGGGGGCAGGTCCGGCTTTCTTT. This translates into CASSIVEGAGPAFF.

The CDR3 bases are TGTGCCAGCAGCGCGTCCTACGAGCAGTACTTC. Translation gives CASSASYEQYF. The chain has TRBV2 and TRBJ2-7, with D unresolved. The CDR3 has 11 amino acids. Germline V gene lookup returns CDR1 SNHLY and CDR2 FYNNEI. V was trimmed by 6 bases and J by 1 base, leaving 4 bases between them.

The chain carries TRBV20-1 and TRBJ1-1; no clear D gene. Germline V gene sequence: CDR1 DFQATT, CDR2 SNEGSKA (reference sequence). This CDR3 spans 11 amino acids. Trimming took 5 bases from V and 2 from J, leaving 6 bases between them. CDR3 residues: CSARRNTEAFF. CDR3 coding DNA: TGCAGTGCTCGGAGAAACACTGAAGCTTTCTTT.

The chain uses TRBV21-1 and TRBJ2-1; the D call in the table, TRBD1, was not verified against the DNA. TRBV21-1 is annotated as a pseudogene. This CDR3 contains 17 residues. The CDR3 DNA is TGTGCCAGCAGCAAATGGGTTGGGGCAGGGGGTATCAATGAGCAGTTCTTC. It specifies CASSKWVGAGGINEQFF.